This passage covers 32 T cell receptor beta chains from one sample sequenced in a study of response to subunit inactivated influenza vaccine. TCRdb ran MiXCR on the RT-PCR reads and lists one entry per CDR3 protein. The sample includes some 520,000 distinct CDR3 sequences, 16% seen only once; the top ten take 3%. The specimen comprised CD4+ T cells sorted from PBMCs, sampled approximately 25 months after vaccination. The receptors shown here come from a man between 50 and 70 years old who received an inactivated influenza vaccine.

This clonotype came up a few times. This chain links TRBV7-8 with TRBJ1-2; TRBD1 is a possible D gene (5 bases). The CDR3 consists of 14 residues. The germline V gene has CDR1 SGHVS and CDR2 FQNEAQ. V gave up 3 bases and J gave up 4 bases, with 12 bases separating them. The CDR3 DNA sequence: TGTGCCAGCAGCTTTAGGGACGGACCCTATGGCTACACCTTC. It codes for CASSFRDGPYGYTF.

Many counts were recorded for this clonotype. The rearrangement uses TRBV12-3 or TRBV12-4 and TRBJ2-2, with 9 bases aligning to TRBD1. The trim removed 5 bases at V and 5 bases at J, leaving 3 bases unmatched. The CDR3 consists of 14 residues. The CDR3 loop reads CASSRDRVTGELFF. The CDR3 DNA is TGTGCCAGCAGTCGGGACAGGGTAACCGGGGAGCTGTTTTTT.

This chain connects TRBV7-2 to TRBJ2-2; 8 nucleotides align to TRBD2. Trimming removed 2 bases from V and 5 bases from J; junction bases left unmatched: 4. The germline CDR1 and CDR2 sequences are SGHTA and FQGNSA. The CDR3 is made up of 15 amino acids. The CDR3 reads CASSLSVAGTGELFF. In DNA, the CDR3 is TGTGCCAGCAGCTTATCGGTAGCGGGGACCGGGGAGCTGTTTTTT.

V is TRBV2 and J is TRBJ2-2; a possible D gene is TRBD1 (6 bases). Germline V CDR1 and CDR2: SNHLY, FYNNEI. This CDR3 is built from 13 residues. The CDR3 DNA is TGTGGAGGGGGACGTCCGAACACCGGGGAGCTGTTTTTT. Translating it yields CGGGRPNTGELFF.

This clonotype was found a few times. V gene TRBV4-1 combines with J gene TRBJ2-1; TRBD2 matches at 8 bases. V lost 0 bases and J lost 6; bases outside the gene matches: 4. Germline V lookup: CDR1 MGHRA, CDR2 YSYEKL. This CDR3 has 15 residues. In DNA, the CDR3 is TGCGCCAGCAGCCAAGATGTGCGGGAGGTCAATGAGCAGTTCTTC. Translated: CASSQDVREVNEQFF.

The chain combines TRBV25-1 with TRBJ1-5; possibly TRBD1 for D (6 bases). The V gene's germline CDR1 is MGHDK and CDR2 SYGVNS. The CDR3 runs 16 residues. Trimming pared 11 bases from V and 3 bases from J, leaving 23 bases between. Here the CDR3 reads CARRFLGQGPNQPQHF. The CDR3 DNA sequence: TGTGCCCGCCGCTTTTTGGGGCAGGGGCCCAATCAGCCCCAGCATTTT. The full variable domain, rest sourced from reference TRBV25-1 and TRBJ1-5, is EADIYQTPRYLVIGTGKKITLECSQTMGHDKMYWYQQDPGMELHLIHYSYGVNSTEKGDLSSESTVSRIRTEHFPLTLESARPSHTSQYLCARRFLGQGPNQPQHFGDGTRLSIL.

This clonotype occurred a few times. The V call is TRBV10-3, the J call TRBJ2-5; D gene unclear. This CDR3 contains 13 residues. Germline V gene data show CDR1 as ENHRY and CDR2 as SYGVKD. V shed 2 bases and J shed 5 bases, with 9 bases lying between them. The CDR3 loop is CAISEKLVETQYF. CDR3 nucleotides: TGTGCCATCAGTGAGAAGTTAGTGGAGACCCAGTACTTC.

The rearrangement joins TRBV7-2 to TRBJ1-5; perhaps TRBD1 as D (6 bases). Trimming stripped 6 bases from V and 9 bases from J, with 18 bases between. The CDR3 length is 14 residues. From germline, CDR1 is SGHTA and CDR2 FQGNSA. The DNA for the CDR3 is TGTGCCAGCAGTCGAACAGACAGGTTCGGGCCCCAGCATTTT. This translates into CASSRTDRFGPQHF.

This clonotype was observed many times. V is TRBV12-3 or TRBV12-4 and J is TRBJ2-6, with D possibly being TRBD2 (7 bases). The CDR3 contains 15 residues. The V end was cut by 5 bases, the J end by 3 bases, with 11 bases between. The DNA for the CDR3 is TGTGCCAGCAGTGTGGGAGGGGGTGGGGCCAACGTCCTGACTTTC. It codes for CASSVGGGGANVLTF.

The V gene is TRBV12-3 or TRBV12-4, the J gene TRBJ2-6, with 7 bases lining up with TRBD1. CDR3 length equals 17 residues. After removal of 10 bases from V and 0 bases from J, the junction contained 12 bases not matched to a gene. The DNA of the CDR3 is TGTGCCACCCATCCGGACAGGTTCCGCTCTGGGGCCAACGTCCTGACTTTC. Translating it yields CATHPDRFRSGANVLTF.

In its sample, this clonotype was seen a few times. V and J are TRBV12-3 or TRBV12-4 and TRBJ1-2, with 8 bases identical to TRBD1. V lost 5 bases to trimming and J lost 3 bases; unmatched junction nucleotides: 2. The CDR3 has 13 amino acids. CDR3 in amino acids: CASSTGGHYGYTF. CDR3 bases: TGTGCCAGCAGTACAGGGGGTCACTATGGCTACACCTTC.

The genes are TRBV5-1 and TRBJ2-3, with D perhaps TRBD1 (6 bases). This CDR3 is built from 16 residues. Germline-derived CDR1 and CDR2 are SGHRS and YFSETQ. V was trimmed by 0 bases and J by 8 bases, leaving 19 bases between them. The CDR3 coding sequence is TGCGCCAGCAGCTTGGACAGGGTGAACCTACGGAGTACGCAGTATTTT. Protein product: CASSLDRVNLRSTQYF.

The J gene is TRBJ2-1, the V gene TRBV20-1; D tentatively reads TRBD1 or TRBD2 (5 bases each). The CDR3 is 14 amino acids. Between the trimmed V and J ends, which lost 5 bases and 5 bases, there was a span of 16 bases. The V gene's germline CDR1 is DFQATT and CDR2 SNEGSKA (reference sequence). The CDR3 bases are TGCAGTGCTCTGGACTTCGGGGCACACAATGAGCAGTTCTTC. Translating gives CSALDFGAHNEQFF.

This clonotype was counted at least ten times. The genes are TRBV5-4 and TRBJ2-6; D gene uncertain. This CDR3 contains 16 residues. Germline values: CDR1 SGHNT, CDR2 YYREEE (reference sequence). V was pared by 0 bases and J by 1 base, with 8 bases between. DNA for the CDR3: TGTGCCAGCAGCTTGGGACAACTTTCTGGGGCCAACGTCCTGACTTTC. This translates into CASSLGQLSGANVLTF.

The chain carries TRBV19 and TRBJ2-2; no clear D gene. CDR1 and CDR2 from the germline V gene are LNHDA and SQIVND (reference sequence). CDR3 length: 14 residues. V gave up 7 bases and J gave up 5 bases, with 14 bases separating them. DNA of the CDR3: TGTGCCAGTAAATCAGGACCAAGAACCGGGGAGCTGTTTTTT. The encoded protein is CASKSGPRTGELFF.

This clonotype was seen a single time. A read error may be the cause here, since a much bigger clone is one base away. This chain connects TRBV9 to TRBJ1-1; D gene uncertain. The length of the CDR3 is 15 residues. Germline assignment: CDR1 SGDLS and CDR2 YYNGEE. The CDR3 spells CAGSPRGERHTEAFF. The CDR3 DNA is TGTGCCGGCAGCCCGCGGGGAGAAAGGCACACTGAAGCTTTCTTT.

The rearrangement uses TRBV7-9 and TRBJ1-1; possibly TRBD1 for D (5 bases). Between the trimmed V and J ends, which lost 1 base and 0 bases, there was a span of 9 bases. Germline V CDR1 and CDR2: SEHNR, FQNEAQ (reference sequence). This CDR3 comprises 15 residues. Here the CDR3 reads CASSLGGALNTEAFF. CDR3 DNA sequence: TGTGCCAGCAGCTTAGGGGGCGCGTTGAACACTGAAGCTTTCTTT.

This clonotype was observed many times. At one end, the junction sequence differs from germline, possibly due to a read error. The chain uses TRBV7-9 and TRBJ2-3; perhaps TRBD2 as D (5 bases). The germline gives CDR1 SEHNR, CDR2 FQNEAQ (reference sequence). CDR3 length: 11 amino acids. The CDR3 is CASSVADTQYF. CDR3 nucleotides: TGTGCCAGCAGCGTAGCGGATACGCAGTATTTT.

This clonotype has ten or more counts. The V and J genes are TRBV20-1 and TRBJ2-5; D possibly corresponds to TRBD2 (5 bases). Germline V lookup: CDR1 DFQATT, CDR2 SNEGSKA (reference sequence). V dropped 0 bases and J dropped 2 bases, with 10 bases sitting between them. CDR3 length: 14 amino acids. This chain's CDR3 is CSARDSAAQETQYF. In DNA, the CDR3 is TGCAGTGCTAGAGATAGCGCGGCACAAGAGACCCAGTACTTC.

This clonotype appeared a few times. This chain links TRBV5-1 with TRBJ2-7, with D possibly being TRBD2 (6 bases). V lost 4 bases, J lost 3 bases, and 11 bases lay in between. The CDR3 runs 13 residues. The V gene's germline CDR1 is SGHRS and CDR2 YFSETQ. DNA for the CDR3: TGCGCCAGCAGCACGGACTACAACTACGAGCAGTACTTC. This codes for CASSTDYNYEQYF. The full variable domain, in which reference TRBV5-1 and TRBJ2-7 provide the parts outside the CDR3, is KAGVTQTPRYLIKTRGQQVTLSCSPISGHRSVSWYQQTPGQGLQFLFEYFSETQRNKGNFPGRFSGRQFSNSRSEMNVSTLELGDSALYLCASSTDYNYEQYFGPGTRLTVT.

The sample holds a few counts of this clonotype. The CDR3 DNA follows: TGCGCCAGCAGCTTGAATACGGCGAACACTGAAGCTTTCTTT. It is translated as CASSLNTANTEAFF. J is TRBJ1-1 and V is TRBV5-1; D not certain. Per the germline V gene, CDR1 is SGHRS and CDR2 is YFSETQ. The V gene lost 1 base and the J gene lost 1 base, with 8 bases spanning the gap. The CDR3 sequence is 14 residues long.

There are a few counts of this clonotype. The genes are TRBV12-3 or TRBV12-4 and TRBJ2-1; possible D gene TRBD1, 5 bases. The CDR3 sequence is 12 residues long. V shed 6 bases and J shed 5 bases, with 8 bases lying between them. CDR3 DNA sequence: TGTGCCAGCAGACCGACAGACAATGAGCAGTTCTTC. As protein: CASRPTDNEQFF.

There are a few counts of this clonotype. The V gene is TRBV4-2, the J gene TRBJ1-1; 10 positions agree with TRBD1. Unmatched junction bases numbered 3, after V lost 3 bases and J lost 5 bases. Looked up from germline, CDR1 is LGHNA and CDR2 is YNFKEQ. The CDR3 has 14 residues. CDR3 sequence (DNA): TGTGCCAGCAGCCAGGAGGACAGGGGGACTGAAGCTTTCTTT. Amino acid sequence: CASSQEDRGTEAFF.

The chain recombines TRBV15 with TRBJ2-5, with 8 positions matching TRBD1. The V and J ends lost 6 bases and 5 bases, in that order; junction bases with no gene match: 14. The CDR3 loop spans 16 amino acids. Looked up from germline, CDR1 is LNHNV and CDR2 is YYDKDF (reference sequence). The CDR3: CATRVGPAGGEETQYF. The CDR3 nucleotides read TGTGCCACCAGAGTTGGGCCCGCAGGGGGCGAGGAGACCCAGTACTTC.

This chain connects TRBV10-1 to TRBJ2-2; tentatively, D is TRBD1 (6 bases). Trimming cost V 2 bases and J 5 bases, with 9 bases left between them. The CDR3 runs 14 residues. Germline V lookup: CDR1 WNHNN, CDR2 SYGVQD (reference sequence). CDR3 loop: CASSEGRGTGELFF. As DNA, the CDR3 is TGCGCCAGCAGTGAGGGCAGGGGTACCGGGGAGCTGTTTTTT.

The chain joins TRBV20-1 to TRBJ2-7, with D possibly matching TRBD1 (7 bases). V lost 2 bases, J lost 6 bases, and 17 bases lay in between. CDR1 is DFQATT and CDR2 is SNEGSKA in the germline V gene (reference sequence). This CDR3 spans 14 amino acids. CDR3 sequence: CSARWVSGGFEQYF. The CDR3 DNA is TGCAGTGCTAGATGGGTGTCAGGGGGGTTCGAGCAGTACTTC.

This clonotype was observed a few times. J is TRBJ2-3 and V is TRBV20-1; a possible D gene is TRBD2 (6 bases). Trimming cost V 3 bases and J 3 bases, with 16 bases left between them. The germline V gene encodes CDR1 DFQATT and CDR2 SNEGSKA (reference sequence). The CDR3 sequence is 15 residues long. CDR3 sequence (DNA): TGCAGTGCTAGCCGACCAGCGGGTCATACAGATACGCAGTATTTT. Its translation is CSASRPAGHTDTQYF.

The CDR3, as DNA: TGTGCCAGCAGCCCCTCGTTTTGGAACACCGGGGAGCTGTTTTTT. Encoded protein: CASSPSFWNTGELFF. The chain combines TRBV7-6 with TRBJ2-2, with D unresolved. Between the trimmed V and J ends, which lost 5 bases and 1 base, there was a span of 11 bases. The CDR3 runs 15 residues. The germline gives CDR1 SGHVS, CDR2 FNYEAQ.

The sample holds a few counts of this clonotype. The chain couples TRBV14 to TRBJ2-5; D is unresolved. The germline gives CDR1 SGHDN, CDR2 FVKESK. The CDR3 runs to 16 residues. V was cut by 4 bases and J by 4 bases, with 19 bases left in between. CDR3 sequence reads: CASSLTSFKPSETQYF. Written as DNA, the CDR3 is TGTGCCAGCAGCCTTACATCCTTTAAGCCCTCAGAGACCCAGTACTTC. Supplemented by reference TRBV14 and TRBJ2-5, the full variable domain reads EAGVTQFPSHSVIEKGQTVTLRCDPISGHDNLYWYRRVMGKEIKFLLHFVKESKQDESGMPNNRFLAERTGGTYSTLKVQPAELEDSGVYFCASSLTSFKPSETQYFGPGTRLLVL.

This clonotype appeared many times. V and J are TRBV9 and TRBJ1-3, with TRBD1 matching 8 bases. CDR1 is SGDLS, CDR2 YYNGEE, per germline. The CDR3 is 15 residues long. Trimming removed 4 bases from V and 1 base from J; junction bases left unmatched: 4. The CDR3 reads CASSRDRTSGNTIYF. CDR3 DNA: TGTGCCAGCAGCCGGGACAGGACGTCTGGAAACACCATATATTTT.

This clonotype was counted a few times. The chain joins TRBV10-3 to TRBJ2-1; TRBD1 or TRBD2 may be the D gene (5 bases each). V was pared by 8 bases and J by 4 bases, with 12 bases between. The CDR3 spans 13 residues. The germline gives CDR1 ENHRY, CDR2 SYGVKD. CDR3 DNA: TGTGCCATCGGGGACCCTGTTTACAATGAGCAGTTCTTC. It yields the protein CAIGDPVYNEQFF.

This clonotype turned up a few times. The chain has TRBV12-3 or TRBV12-4 and TRBJ2-2, with D possibly being TRBD1 (5 bases). The CDR3 has 14 residues. Trimming stripped 6 bases from V and 4 bases from J, with 12 bases between. The CDR3 loop is CASRPDQGTGELFF. Here the CDR3 DNA reads TGTGCCAGCAGGCCTGACCAGGGCACCGGGGAGCTGTTTTTT.